This T cell receptor (beta chain) stems from a study of blood T cell repertoires in COVID-19. Across the whole study: The United States, Italy and Spain were the sources of the acute and convalescent COVID-19 samples.

CDR1 SGHAT and CDR2 FQNNGV come from the germline V gene. CDR3 length: 15 residues. V was pared by 5 bases and J by 3 bases, with 13 bases between. In the original processing: Amplification of reference gene primers provided the estimated nucleated cell counts. The repertoire was sequenced with immunoSEQ multiplex PCR; TCRdb's copy has only in-frame clones and lacks some. That table supplies the V and J calls and clone size; D and trimming were determined from the DNA. The sample has fewer than 450,000 clones, more than 75% seen once. The sequenced sample consisted of PBMCs or T cells enriched from blood (not recorded which). This sequence originates from a young woman who had recovered from COVID-19. The chain employs TRBV11-2 and TRBJ2-2, with D possibly being TRBD1 (6 bases). CDR3 sequence: CASSRTTGYTGELFF. CDR3 bases: TGTGCCAGCAGCCGTACCACAGGGTACACCGGGGAGCTGTTTTTT.